Below, 6 T cell receptor beta chains from the same sample are listed, as sequenced in a study of T cells after yellow fever vaccination. TCRdb re-called the 5' RACE reads with MiXCR, one entry per CDR3 protein. The table shows nearly 550,000 distinct CDR3 sequences, with roughly 21% occurring only once. This material consisted of PBMCs, taken 15 days after the yellow fever booster vaccination. Receptors originate from a man aged 30-40 years who received the YFV17D yellow fever vaccine.

This clonotype was observed a few times. V and J are TRBV10-3 and TRBJ2-1; TRBD2 matches 9 bases. Losses at the gene ends were 3 bases for V and 9 bases for J; bases not matched to a gene: 9. Germline-derived CDR1 and CDR2 are ENHRY and SYGVKD. The CDR3 runs to 15 residues. In nucleotides, the CDR3 is TGTGCCATCAGTGAAGACTATGCGGGAGGGTCTGAGCAGTTCTTC. Protein product: CAISEDYAGGSEQFF.

V gene TRBV7-2 combines with J gene TRBJ2-7; 8 bases match TRBD2. Looked up from germline, CDR1 is SGHTA and CDR2 is FQGNSA. V lost 0 bases, J lost 1 base, and 5 bases stayed unmatched. This CDR3 comprises 16 residues. The DNA of the CDR3 is TGTGCCAGCAGCTTAGCGCGGGGGGCCGTGTCCTACGAGCAGTACTTC. This gives the protein CASSLARGAVSYEQYF.

This clonotype turned up a few times. The genes are TRBV7-9 and TRBJ1-1; no reliable D call. CDR3 length equals 14 residues. Germline-derived CDR1 and CDR2 are SEHNR and FQNEAQ (reference sequence). V shed 5 bases and J shed 4 bases, with 14 bases lying between them. CDR3 nucleotides: TGTGCCAGCAGCGACTTGCTGATCGGCACTGAAGCTTTCTTT. Amino acid sequence: CASSDLLIGTEAFF.

This chain connects TRBV20-1 to TRBJ2-4; D not certain. The CDR3 covers 16 residues. V was cut by 0 bases and J by 1 base, with 13 bases left in between. CDR1 and CDR2 (germline): DFQATT, SNEGSKA (reference sequence). This CDR3 is CSARDEKPLAKNIQYF. The DNA for the CDR3 is TGCAGTGCTAGAGATGAAAAGCCGCTGGCCAAAAACATTCAGTACTTC.

The chain employs TRBV7-9 and TRBJ1-1; 8 bases fit TRBD1. J gave up 4 bases and V 3 bases, and 7 bases lay outside the gene matches. Germline V gene sequence: CDR1 SEHNR, CDR2 FQNEAQ (reference sequence). The CDR3 contains 15 residues. CDR3 coding DNA: TGTGCCAGCAGCTTGGCCAGGGGGCGAAGCACTGAAGCTTTCTTT. It is translated as CASSLARGRSTEAFF.

The table lists this clonotype with a count of one. V gene TRBV4-3 combines with J gene TRBJ2-5, with 10 bases matching TRBD2. Per germline, CDR1 LGHNA and CDR2 YSLEER. J gave up 5 bases and V 0 bases, and 12 bases lay outside the gene matches. The CDR3 is made up of 18 amino acids. CDR3: CASSQDLEREGLRETQYF. In DNA form, the CDR3 reads TGCGCCAGCAGCCAAGATCTGGAGCGGGAGGGCCTCAGGGAGACCCAGTACTTC.